Listed below are T cell receptor beta chains from one sample, sequenced in a study of T cell repertoires in cytomegalovirus infection. In TCRdb, the reads were re-called with MiXCR into one record per CDR3 protein. This sample yields almost 300,000 distinct CDR3 sequences, of which around 9.1% are seen a single time; approximately 2.3% belongs to the top ten. The sequencing input was PBMCs. These TCRs come from a human donor in good health (CMV status not recorded). Some clones in this sample may be carry-over from other donors' samples. CDR3s include the opening cysteine and the closing phenylalanine or tryptophan. Fields, in order: D gene, V gene, clone size, J gene, CDR3 DNA, CDR3 protein. The D gene is left open where the match is weak. Clone size, where shown, is once, few, many, or a class for clones that have expanded.

TRBD1	TRBV7-6	many	TRBJ2-1	TGTGCCAGCAGCTCGCCGGGACAGGGGGATTACAATGAGCAGTTCTTC	CASSSPGQGDYNEQFF
.	TRBV4-2	many	TRBJ1-2	TGTGCCAGCAGCCAAGATAAATATGGCTACACCTTC	CASSQDKYGYTF
.	TRBV7-6	many	TRBJ2-7	TGTGCCAGCAGCCCATCAACTTGGGAACCCTACGAGCAGTACTTC	CASSPSTWEPYEQYF
TRBD1	TRBV7-8	many	TRBJ1-2	TGTGCCAGCAGCCTAGAGGGACAGGGACGTTTGGGTGGCTACACCTTC	CASSLEGQGRLGGYTF
TRBD1	TRBV20-1	many	TRBJ1-1	TGCAGTGCTCCGGACAGGTGGAGCACTGAAGCTTTCTTT	CSAPDRWSTEAFF
TRBD1	TRBV7-2	many	TRBJ2-3	TGTGCCAGCAGCAGATTCCGGGACAGGGTCACAGATACGCAGTATTTT	CASSRFRDRVTDTQYF
.	TRBV25-1	many	TRBJ2-1	TGTGCCAGCAGTGACTACAATTACAATGAGCAGTTCTTC	CASSDYNYNEQFF
TRBD1	TRBV12-3/TRBV12-4	many	TRBJ1-1	TGTGCCAGCAGTTGGGGGGACAGGGGGGTTACTGAAGCTTTCTTT	CASSWGDRGVTEAFF
.	TRBV7-2	many	TRBJ2-1	TGTGCCAGCAGCTATCCCCGTCAGGGCGGAAATGAGCAGTTCTTC	CASSYPRQGGNEQFF
TRBD2	TRBV7-2	many	TRBJ2-3	TGTGCCAGCAGCCGAAGAGCGGGGGAAGTGGCAGATACGCAGTATTTT	CASSRRAGEVADTQYF
.	TRBV7-2	many	TRBJ2-2	TGTGCCAGTCCTGGGAGCGAGTGGGCAGGTTCCACCGGGGAGCTGTTTTTT	CASPGSEWAGSTGELFF
.	TRBV29-1	.	TRBJ1-5	TGCAGCGTAGGGGCAAGCAATCAGCCCCAGCATTTT	CSVGASNQPQHF
.	TRBV7-3	many	TRBJ2-3	TGTGCCAGCAGCTTATCAGGGCAAGGGACAGATACGCAGTATTTT	CASSLSGQGTDTQYF
TRBD1	TRBV29-1	.	TRBJ2-7	TGCAGCGTTGGTTGGGACAGGGGTTCCTACGAGCAGTACTTC	CSVGWDRGSYEQYF
TRBD2	TRBV7-8	many	TRBJ2-5	TGTGCCAGCAGCCGAGGGACTAGCCCCCGAGAGACCCAGTACTTC	CASSRGTSPRETQYF
.	TRBV2	.	TRBJ1-5	TGTGCCAGCAGATGGACTAATAGCAATCAGCCCCAGCATTTT	CASRWTNSNQPQHF
.	TRBV7-2	many	TRBJ2-1	TGTGCCAGCAGCCCACGGGACACGCCGCGGAATGAGCAGTTCTTC	CASSPRDTPRNEQFF
.	TRBV20-1	.	TRBJ2-4	TGCAGTGCTAGGGGCACCAAAAAGAAAAAGAGGGGAAACATTCAGTACTTC	CSARGTKKKKRGNIQYF
.	TRBV20-1	.	TRBJ2-3	TGCAGTGCTAGAAGCCCAGGGAAGAGGGGTCGCACAGATACGCAGTATTTT	CSARSPGKRGRTDTQYF
.	TRBV7-6	many	TRBJ2-5	TGTGCCAGCAGCTTAGCGCGGTTGGAGACCCAGTACTTC	CASSLARLETQYF
.	TRBV28	many	TRBJ1-4	TGTGCCAGCAGTTTGCCCCGGGACCTTAATGAAAAACTGTTTTTT	CASSLPRDLNEKLFF
TRBD1	TRBV19	many	TRBJ2-7	TGTGCCAGTAGTATAGAAGTGACAGGGGGCGAGCAGTACTTC	CASSIEVTGGEQYF
.	TRBV20-1	few	TRBJ2-3	TGCAGGGGGGGCCCCACAGATACGCAGTATTTT	CRGGPTDTQYF
.	TRBV19	many	TRBJ2-2	TGTGCCAGTAGTATAGTTGACAGCCCGAACACCGGGGAGCTGTTTTTT	CASSIVDSPNTGELFF
.	TRBV28	.	TRBJ1-1	TGTGCCAGCAGTTTATTTCCGGGTATGAACACTGAAGCTTTCTTT	CASSLFPGMNTEAFF
.	TRBV28	many	TRBJ1-5	TGTGCCAGCAGTGCGGACGGAAATCAGCCCCAGCATTTT	CASSADGNQPQHF
TRBD1	TRBV25-1	many	TRBJ1-2	TGTGCCAGCAGTGGGGACAGGGAACCATATGGCTACACCTTC	CASSGDREPYGYTF
TRBD1	TRBV20-1	many	TRBJ1-2	TGCAGTGCTCCAGAGCTTGGGACAGGCAGCTATGGAGGCTACACCTTC	CSAPELGTGSYGGYTF
.	TRBV6-5	.	TRBJ1-1	TGTGCCAGCAGTGTTACCTCAGGACAGACGAACACTGAAGCTTTCTTT	CASSVTSGQTNTEAFF
.	TRBV25-1	many	TRBJ1-1	TGTGCCAGCAGTGAACCGGACTCGTTCCGGGAAGCTTTCTTT	CASSEPDSFREAFF
TRBD1	TRBV6-2/TRBV6-3	many	TRBJ2-2	TGTGCCAGCAGAGAGACAGGGGTCCACACCGGGGAGCTGTTTTTT	CASRETGVHTGELFF
TRBD1	TRBV10-3	.	TRBJ2-7	TGTGCCATCGGGGAACAGGGGTCCAGTCCCTACGAGCAGTACTTC	CAIGEQGSSPYEQYF
.	TRBV10-3	many	TRBJ1-6	TGTGCCATCAGTGAGTCGTTGAGAAATTCACCCCTCCACTTT	CAISESLRNSPLHF
.	TRBV3-1	.	TRBJ2-6	TGTGCCAGCAGCCACCCCTCGGTCGGGGCCAACGTCCTGACTTTC	CASSHPSVGANVLTF
.	TRBV7-2	many	TRBJ2-5	TGTGCCAGCAGCCGCGGGGCCTTGGAGACCCAGTACTTC	CASSRGALETQYF
TRBD2	TRBV7-2	many	TRBJ2-2	TGTGCCAGCAGCTTAGCAGGACTAGGAACCGGGGAGCTGTTTTTT	CASSLAGLGTGELFF
.	TRBV18	few	TRBJ2-7	TGTGCCAGCTCTCCCCCGGACAGCCCCTACGAGCAGTACTTC	CASSPPDSPYEQYF
.	TRBV20-1	.	TRBJ1-6	TGCAGTGCTCCAAAAGACAGAAATAATTCACCCCTCCACTTT	CSAPKDRNNSPLHF
TRBD2	TRBV7-2	many	TRBJ2-5	TGTGCCAGCAGCCGTTACTACGGGGGGGCTGAAGAGACCCAGTACTTC	CASSRYYGGAEETQYF
.	TRBV7-2	many	TRBJ1-1	TGTGCCAGCAGCTTAGCGTGGGGCGGAGGCACTGAAGCTTTCTTT	CASSLAWGGGTEAFF
.	TRBV28	.	TRBJ1-2	TGTGCCAGCAGTTTCTCCGGGACCGTCTATGGCTACACCTTC	CASSFSGTVYGYTF